These 15 T cell receptor beta chains were all obtained from the same sample, sequenced in a study of OX40 agonist ivuxolimab in advanced cancers. The table came from immunoSEQ multiplex PCR; TCRdb's copy has only in-frame clones and leaves some out. This table has 70,000 or so clones, around 87% appearing once. Sample: CD4+ or CD8+ T cells sorted from blood, taken in a trial of the OX40 agonist ivuxolimab. The source of these receptors is an adult with an advanced solid tumor such as melanoma, head and neck, liver or kidney cancer.

The chain's CDR3 is CASSQDGTASYEQYF. CDR3 nucleotides: TGCGCCAGCAGCCAAGATGGGACGGCTTCCTACGAGCAGTACTTC. V and J are TRBV4-1 and TRBJ2-7; either TRBD1 or TRBD2 may fit D (5 bases each). The CDR3 contains 15 residues. Per germline, CDR1 MGHRA and CDR2 YSYEKL. Trimming removed 0 bases at V and 1 base at J, with 10 bases between.

The chain has TRBV9 and TRBJ1-5; D remains ambiguous. The CDR3 spans 14 residues. Deletions cut 0 bases from V and 4 bases from J, with 8 bases between. The germline gives CDR1 SGDLS, CDR2 YYNGEE. CDR3 sequence reads: CASSVDHGNQPQHF. Written as DNA, the CDR3 is TGTGCCAGCAGCGTAGATCATGGGAATCAGCCCCAGCATTTT.

This chain joins TRBV6-5 and TRBJ2-7; D not resolved. The CDR3 is 13 residues long. V lost 5 bases, J lost 6 bases, and 14 bases lay in between. The V gene's germline CDR1 is MNHEY and CDR2 SVGAGI. CDR3 amino acids: CASSQTPTAEQYF. CDR3 sequence (DNA): TGTGCCAGCAGTCAGACCCCGACCGCCGAGCAGTACTTC.

The CDR3 sequence: CASKQGSREKLFF. For the CDR3, the DNA is TGTGCCAGTAAACAGGGAAGCAGGGAAAAACTGTTTTTT. This chain joins TRBV19 and TRBJ1-4; D possibly corresponds to TRBD1 (6 bases). V lost 7 bases, J lost 8 bases, and 14 bases lay in between. This CDR3 has 13 amino acids. Germline CDR1 is LNHDA and CDR2 is SQIVND (reference sequence).

As DNA, the CDR3 is TGCGCCAGCGCCGGTGAGAAGGCCTACAATGAGCAGTTCTTC. Its translation: CASAGEKAYNEQFF. The chain has TRBV5-1 and TRBJ2-1; D is ambiguous. Looked up from germline, CDR1 is SGHRS and CDR2 is YFSETQ. The ends were cut back, 7 bases at V and 2 bases at J, with 13 bases in the middle. CDR3 length: 14 amino acids. The full variable domain, completed using reference TRBV5-1 and TRBJ2-1, is KAGVTQTPRYLIKTRGQQVTLSCSPISGHRSVSWYQQTPGQGLQFLFEYFSETQRNKGNFPGRFSGRQFSNSRSEMNVSTLELGDSALYLCASAGEKAYNEQFFGPGTRLTVL.

This sequence joins TRBV5-1 and TRBJ2-5; TRBD2 might be the D (5 bases). The CDR3 is 14 residues long. From germline, CDR1 is SGHRS and CDR2 YFSETQ. The V end was cut by 4 bases, the J end by 2 bases, with 12 bases between. The CDR3 nucleotides are TGCGCCAGCAGCCCCGCCGGGGTTCAAGAGACCCAGTACTTC. This translates into CASSPAGVQETQYF. The complete variable domain, with remaining parts taken from reference TRBV5-1 and TRBJ2-5, reads KAGVTQTPRYLIKTRGQQVTLSCSPISGHRSVSWYQQTPGQGLQFLFEYFSETQRNKGNFPGRFSGRQFSNSRSEMNVSTLELGDSALYLCASSPAGVQETQYFGPGTRLLVL.

The chain has TRBV6-1 and TRBJ2-1; 9 bases fit TRBD1. The germline V gene has CDR1 MNHNS and CDR2 SASEGT. With 4 bases clipped from V and 3 bases from J, the junction kept 7 bases outside the gene matches. This CDR3 has 16 amino acids. This chain's CDR3 is CASSVFGQGSYNEQFF. Here the CDR3 DNA reads TGTGCCAGCAGTGTTTTCGGACAGGGGAGCTACAATGAGCAGTTCTTC.

J is TRBJ1-1 and V is TRBV18, with no clear D. The CDR3 contains 13 residues. Looked up from germline, CDR1 is KGHSH and CDR2 is LQKENI. V was pared by 6 bases and J by 0 bases, with 8 bases between. Here the CDR3 DNA reads TGTGCCAGCTCTGACAATGTGAACACTGAAGCTTTCTTT. Amino acids: CASSDNVNTEAFF.

This sequence joins TRBV27 and TRBJ2-7; 7 nucleotides match TRBD2. CDR3 size: 15 residues. V shed 3 bases, J shed 2 bases, and the junction held 7 bases outside the gene matches. Germline V lookup: CDR1 MNHEY, CDR2 SMNVEV (reference sequence). CDR3 sequence reads: CASSFIQAGAYEQYF. The CDR3 nucleotides read TGTGCCAGCAGTTTCATACAGGCGGGAGCCTACGAGCAGTACTTC.

This clone appeared a single time. The V call is TRBV7-3, the J call TRBJ2-4; D perhaps matches TRBD2 (6 bases). Germline CDR1 reads SGHTA; CDR2 reads FQGTGA. The CDR3 covers 13 residues. V lost 3 bases and J 7 bases, leaving 10 bases between the germline ends. Written as DNA, the CDR3 is TGTGCCAGCAGCTTCCAGGGAGGCAACATTCAGTACTTC. Encoded protein: CASSFQGGNIQYF.

This sequence joins TRBV7-2 and TRBJ2-7; D is ambiguous. The V gene's germline CDR1 is SGHTA and CDR2 FQGNSA. The CDR3 length is 12 residues. The V gene lost 2 bases and the J gene lost 0 bases, with 2 bases spanning the gap. Here the CDR3 DNA reads TGTGCCAGCAGCTTAAGCTCCTACGAGCAGTACTTC. Protein sequence: CASSLSSYEQYF. The variable domain in full, with the rest retrieved from reference TRBV7-2 and TRBJ2-7, is GAGVSQSPSNKVTEKGKDVELRCDPISGHTALYWYRQSLGQGLEFLIYFQGNSAPDKSGLPSDRFSAERTGGSVSTLTIQRTQQEDSAVYLCASSLSSYEQYFGPGTRLTVT.

The V call is TRBV29-1, the J call TRBJ2-5, with D perhaps matching TRBD2 (6 bases). Germline V lookup: CDR1 SQVTM, CDR2 ANQGSEA. V was cut by 4 bases and J by 1 base, with 10 bases left in between. The CDR3 contains 13 residues. CDR3: CSVAVAVQETQYF. CDR3 coding DNA: TGCAGCGTTGCGGTAGCGGTCCAAGAGACCCAGTACTTC.

The chain joins TRBV18 to TRBJ1-2, with D possibly TRBD1 on 6 matching bases. The V end was cut by 11 bases, the J end by 4 bases, with 14 bases between. This CDR3 is built from 12 residues. Germline V gene lookup returns CDR1 KGHSH and CDR2 LQKENI. The CDR3, as DNA: TGTGCCGGGGCCTCGGACAGCTATGGCTACACCTTC. As protein: CAGASDSYGYTF.

The rearrangement uses TRBV19 and TRBJ1-5; 7 bases match TRBD1. The germline V gene encodes CDR1 LNHDA and CDR2 SQIVND (reference sequence). The CDR3 spans 15 residues. Trimming removed 3 bases from V and 2 bases from J; junction bases left unmatched: 4. The CDR3: CASSIHDRGNQPQHF. In DNA form, the CDR3 reads TGTGCCAGTAGTATCCATGACAGGGGCAATCAGCCCCAGCATTTT.

J is TRBJ1-2 and V is TRBV7-3, with D possibly being TRBD1 (6 bases). There are 15 residues in the CDR3. CDR1 SGHTA and CDR2 FQGTGA come from the germline V gene. The V end lost 0 bases, the J end lost 5 bases, and 13 bases lay between the germline ends. The CDR3 sequence: CASSLTGGREYGYTF. The DNA for the CDR3 is TGTGCCAGCAGCTTAACAGGGGGAAGGGAATATGGCTACACCTTC.